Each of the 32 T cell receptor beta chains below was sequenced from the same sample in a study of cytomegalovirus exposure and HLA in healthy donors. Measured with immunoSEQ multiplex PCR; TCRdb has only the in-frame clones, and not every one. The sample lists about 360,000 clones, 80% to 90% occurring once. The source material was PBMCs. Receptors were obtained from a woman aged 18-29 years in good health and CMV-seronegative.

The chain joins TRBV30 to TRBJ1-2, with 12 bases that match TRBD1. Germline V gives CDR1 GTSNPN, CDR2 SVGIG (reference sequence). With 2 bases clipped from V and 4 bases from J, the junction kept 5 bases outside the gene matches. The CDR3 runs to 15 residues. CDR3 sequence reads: CAWSRRDRGLYGYTF. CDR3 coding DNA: TGTGCCTGGAGTCGGCGGGACAGGGGGCTCTATGGCTACACCTTC.

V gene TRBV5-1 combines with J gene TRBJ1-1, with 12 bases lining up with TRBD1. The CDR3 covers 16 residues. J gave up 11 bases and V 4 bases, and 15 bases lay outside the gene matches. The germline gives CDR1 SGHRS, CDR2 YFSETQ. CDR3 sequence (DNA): TGCGCCAGCAGCCCACGGATGGGACAGGGGGCTTTGTATGCTTTCTTT. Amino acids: CASSPRMGQGALYAFF.

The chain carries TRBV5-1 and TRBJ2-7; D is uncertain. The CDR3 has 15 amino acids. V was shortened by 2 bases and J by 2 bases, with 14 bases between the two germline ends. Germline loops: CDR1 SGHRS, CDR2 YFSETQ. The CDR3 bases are TGCGCCAGCAGCTTTTCGTTTCCGAGGACCTACGAGCAGTACTTC. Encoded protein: CASSFSFPRTYEQYF.

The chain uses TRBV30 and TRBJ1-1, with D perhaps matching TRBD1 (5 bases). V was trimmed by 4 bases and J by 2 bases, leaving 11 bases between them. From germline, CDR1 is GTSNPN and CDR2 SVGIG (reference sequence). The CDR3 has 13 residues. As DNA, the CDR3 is TGTGCCTGGAACTTACAGGTTAACACTGAAGCTTTCTTT. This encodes CAWNLQVNTEAFF.

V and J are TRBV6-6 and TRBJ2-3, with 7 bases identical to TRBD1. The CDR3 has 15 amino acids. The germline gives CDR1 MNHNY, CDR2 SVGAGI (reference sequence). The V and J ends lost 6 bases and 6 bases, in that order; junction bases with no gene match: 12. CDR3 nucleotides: TGTGCCAGCAGCTTGGGGACAGTCGGGGCCGATACGCAGTATTTT. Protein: CASSLGTVGADTQYF.

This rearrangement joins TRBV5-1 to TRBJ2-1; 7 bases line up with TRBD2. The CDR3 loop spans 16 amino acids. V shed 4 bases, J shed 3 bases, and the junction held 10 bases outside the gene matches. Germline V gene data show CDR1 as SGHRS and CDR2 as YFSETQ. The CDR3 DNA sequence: TGCGCCAGCAGCCCAGAGGGCGGACTAGGCTACAATGAGCAGTTCTTC. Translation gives CASSPEGGLGYNEQFF.

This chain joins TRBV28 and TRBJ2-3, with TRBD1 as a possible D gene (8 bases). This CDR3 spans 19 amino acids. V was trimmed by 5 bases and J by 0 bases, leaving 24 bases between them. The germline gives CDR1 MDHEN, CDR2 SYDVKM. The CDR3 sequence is CASSPLQGGFPSSTDTQYF. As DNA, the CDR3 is TGTGCCAGCAGTCCCTTACAGGGGGGGTTCCCCTCTAGCACAGATACGCAGTATTTT.

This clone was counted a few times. The CDR3 nucleotides are TGTGCCAGCAGCTCCATACAGGGGGCCGACGGCTACAATGAGCAGTTCTTC. Protein sequence: CASSSIQGADGYNEQFF. The chain combines TRBV5-8 with TRBJ2-1; TRBD1 matches 9 bases. The CDR3 is 17 residues long. The V and J ends lost 3 bases and 3 bases, in that order; junction bases with no gene match: 10. Germline assignment: CDR1 SGHTS and CDR2 YDEGEE.

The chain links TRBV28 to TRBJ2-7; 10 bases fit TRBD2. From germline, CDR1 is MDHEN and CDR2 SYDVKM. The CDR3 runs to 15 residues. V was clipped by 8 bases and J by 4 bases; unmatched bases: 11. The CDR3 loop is CASLPRASGRYEQYF. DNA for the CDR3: TGTGCCAGCCTGCCACGGGCTAGCGGGAGATACGAGCAGTACTTC.

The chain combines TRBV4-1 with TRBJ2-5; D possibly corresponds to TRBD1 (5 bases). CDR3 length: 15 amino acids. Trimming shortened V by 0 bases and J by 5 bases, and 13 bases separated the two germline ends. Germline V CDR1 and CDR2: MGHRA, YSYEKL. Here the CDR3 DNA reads TGCGCCAGCAGCCAAGAAGGCAGGGAAGTTGAGACCCAGTACTTC. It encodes CASSQEGREVETQYF.

The CDR3 DNA reads as TGTGCCAGCAGCTTGGGTCCTTTACAGGGAAAAAGAGACTACGAGCAGTACTTC. This codes for CASSLGPLQGKRDYEQYF. The chain is built from TRBV11-1 and TRBJ2-7; TRBD1 might be the D (6 bases). Per the germline V gene, CDR1 is SGHAT and CDR2 is FQDESV (reference sequence). The CDR3 sequence is 18 residues long. Trimming left V 3 bases short and J 3 bases short, with 24 bases between.

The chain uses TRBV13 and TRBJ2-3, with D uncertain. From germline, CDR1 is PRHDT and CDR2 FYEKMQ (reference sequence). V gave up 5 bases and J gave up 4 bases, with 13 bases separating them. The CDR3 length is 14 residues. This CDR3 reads CASSALSTSDTQYF. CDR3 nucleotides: TGTGCCAGCAGCGCCCTAAGTACGTCAGATACGCAGTATTTT.

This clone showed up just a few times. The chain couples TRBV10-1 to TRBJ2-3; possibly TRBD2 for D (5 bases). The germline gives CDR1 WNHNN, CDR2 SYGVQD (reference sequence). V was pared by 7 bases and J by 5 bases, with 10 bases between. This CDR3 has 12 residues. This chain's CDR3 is CASTEEEDTQYF. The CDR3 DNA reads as TGCGCCAGCACCGAGGAGGAAGATACGCAGTATTTT.

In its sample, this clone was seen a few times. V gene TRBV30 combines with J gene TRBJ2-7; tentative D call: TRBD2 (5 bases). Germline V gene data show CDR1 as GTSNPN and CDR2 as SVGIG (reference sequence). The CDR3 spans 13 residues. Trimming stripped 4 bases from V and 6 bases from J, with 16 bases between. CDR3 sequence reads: CAWNQDWAVEQYF. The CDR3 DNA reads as TGTGCCTGGAATCAGGACTGGGCTGTCGAGCAGTACTTC.

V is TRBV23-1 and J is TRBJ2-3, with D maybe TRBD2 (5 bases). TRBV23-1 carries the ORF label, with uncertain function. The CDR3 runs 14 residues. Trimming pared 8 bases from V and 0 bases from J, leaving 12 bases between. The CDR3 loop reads CASSSCGSTDTQYF. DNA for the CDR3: TGCGCCAGCTCCTCATGCGGGAGCACAGATACGCAGTATTTT.

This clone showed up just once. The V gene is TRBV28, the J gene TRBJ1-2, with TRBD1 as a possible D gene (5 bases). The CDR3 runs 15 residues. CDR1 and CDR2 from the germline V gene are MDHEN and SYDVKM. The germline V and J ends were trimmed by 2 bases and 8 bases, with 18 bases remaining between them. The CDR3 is CASSLAGSDRGGYTF. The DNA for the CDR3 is TGTGCCAGCAGTTTAGCGGGGTCCGACCGGGGGGGCTACACCTTC.

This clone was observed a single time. The CDR3 sequence: CASSELAPRGTQYF. The CDR3 nucleotides are TGTGCCAGCAGCGAACTAGCGCCCCGGGGGACCCAGTACTTC. The chain joins TRBV7-2 to TRBJ2-5, with 7 bases aligning to TRBD2. Germline lookup yields CDR1 SGHTA and CDR2 FQGNSA. The CDR3 has 14 residues. V trimming: 5 bases; J trimming: 7 bases; junction bases outside the gene matches: 10.

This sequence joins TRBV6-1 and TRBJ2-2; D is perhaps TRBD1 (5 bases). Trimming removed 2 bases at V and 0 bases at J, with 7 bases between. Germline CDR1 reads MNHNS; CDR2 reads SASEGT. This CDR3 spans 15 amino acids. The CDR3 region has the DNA TGTGCCAGCAGTGAATGGGGCCCGAACACCGGGGAGCTGTTTTTT. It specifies CASSEWGPNTGELFF.

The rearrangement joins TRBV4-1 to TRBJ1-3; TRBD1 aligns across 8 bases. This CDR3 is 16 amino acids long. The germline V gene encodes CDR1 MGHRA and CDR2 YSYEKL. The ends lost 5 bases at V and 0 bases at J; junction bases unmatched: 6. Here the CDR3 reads CASSAGQGNSGNTIYF. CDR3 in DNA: TGCGCCAGCAGCGCTGGACAGGGAAACTCTGGAAACACCATATATTTT.

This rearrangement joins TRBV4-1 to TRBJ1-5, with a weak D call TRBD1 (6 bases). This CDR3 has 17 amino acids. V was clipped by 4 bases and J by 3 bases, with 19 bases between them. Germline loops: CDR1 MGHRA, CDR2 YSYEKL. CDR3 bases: TGCGCCAGCAGCCTGTCCCAAGGACAGAAACTCAATCAGCCCCAGCATTTT. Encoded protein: CASSLSQGQKLNQPQHF.

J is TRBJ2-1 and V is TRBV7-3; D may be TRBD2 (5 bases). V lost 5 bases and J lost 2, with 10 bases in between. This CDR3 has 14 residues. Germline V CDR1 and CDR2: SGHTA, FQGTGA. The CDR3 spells CASSQSGPYNEQFF. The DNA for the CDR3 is TGTGCCAGCAGCCAAAGCGGCCCCTACAATGAGCAGTTCTTC.

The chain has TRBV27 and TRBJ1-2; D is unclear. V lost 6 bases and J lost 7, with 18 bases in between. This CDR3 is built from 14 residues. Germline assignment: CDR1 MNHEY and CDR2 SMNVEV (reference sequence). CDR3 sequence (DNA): TGTGCCAGCAGACCTTCCCCTGACAACCCTGGCTACACCTTC. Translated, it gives CASRPSPDNPGYTF.

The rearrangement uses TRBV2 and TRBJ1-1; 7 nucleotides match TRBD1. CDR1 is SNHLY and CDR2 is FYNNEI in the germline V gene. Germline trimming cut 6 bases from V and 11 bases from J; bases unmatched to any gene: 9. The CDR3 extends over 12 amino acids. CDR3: CASREGAQHAFF. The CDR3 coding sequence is TGTGCCAGCAGGGAGGGGGCGCAGCACGCTTTCTTT.

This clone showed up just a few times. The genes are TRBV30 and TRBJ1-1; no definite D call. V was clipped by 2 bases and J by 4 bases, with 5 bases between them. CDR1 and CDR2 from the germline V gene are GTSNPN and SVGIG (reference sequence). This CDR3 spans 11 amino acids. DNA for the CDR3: TGTGCCTGGAGTTCCGGCACTGAAGCTTTCTTT. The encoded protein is CAWSSGTEAFF.

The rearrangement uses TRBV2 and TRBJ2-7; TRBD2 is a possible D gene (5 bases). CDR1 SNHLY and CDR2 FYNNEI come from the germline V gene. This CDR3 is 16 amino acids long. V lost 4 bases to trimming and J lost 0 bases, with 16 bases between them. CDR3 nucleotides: TGTGCCAGCAGTGCGTGGGAGCGGATAAGCTCCTACGAGCAGTACTTC. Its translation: CASSAWERISSYEQYF.

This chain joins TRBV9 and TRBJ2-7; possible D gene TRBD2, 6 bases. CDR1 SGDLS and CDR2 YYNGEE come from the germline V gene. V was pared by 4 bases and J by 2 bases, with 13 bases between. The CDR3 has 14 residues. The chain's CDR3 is CASSPGVQAYEQYF. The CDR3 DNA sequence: TGTGCCAGCAGCCCGGGGGTTCAGGCCTACGAGCAGTACTTC.

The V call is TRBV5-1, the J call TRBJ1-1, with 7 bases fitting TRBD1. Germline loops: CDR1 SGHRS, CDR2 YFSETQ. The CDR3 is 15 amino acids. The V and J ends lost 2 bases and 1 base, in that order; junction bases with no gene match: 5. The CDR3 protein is CASSFRTGRNTEAFF. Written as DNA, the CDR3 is TGCGCCAGCAGCTTCAGGACAGGCCGGAACACTGAAGCTTTCTTT. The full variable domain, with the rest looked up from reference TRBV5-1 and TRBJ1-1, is KAGVTQTPRYLIKTRGQQVTLSCSPISGHRSVSWYQQTPGQGLQFLFEYFSETQRNKGNFPGRFSGRQFSNSRSEMNVSTLELGDSALYLCASSFRTGRNTEAFFGQGTRLTVV.

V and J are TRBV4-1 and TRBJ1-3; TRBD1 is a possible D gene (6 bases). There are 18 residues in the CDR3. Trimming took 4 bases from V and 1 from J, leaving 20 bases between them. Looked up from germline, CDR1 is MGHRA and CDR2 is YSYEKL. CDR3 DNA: TGCGCCAGCAGCCGGATCCTCCAGGGGTTCACATCTGGAAACACCATATATTTT. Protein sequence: CASSRILQGFTSGNTIYF.

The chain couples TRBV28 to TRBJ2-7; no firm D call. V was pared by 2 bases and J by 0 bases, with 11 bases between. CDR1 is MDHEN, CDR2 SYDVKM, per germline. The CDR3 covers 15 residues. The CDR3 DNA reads TGTGCCAGCAGTTTAAGCCCCTATAGCTCCTACGAGCAGTACTTC. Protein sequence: CASSLSPYSSYEQYF.

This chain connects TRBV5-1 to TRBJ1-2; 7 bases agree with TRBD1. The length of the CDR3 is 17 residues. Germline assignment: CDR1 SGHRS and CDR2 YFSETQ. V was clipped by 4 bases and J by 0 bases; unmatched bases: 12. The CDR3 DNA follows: TGCGCCAGCAGCCCAATCGGACAGGTCTCACCTAACTATGGCTACACCTTC. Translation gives CASSPIGQVSPNYGYTF.

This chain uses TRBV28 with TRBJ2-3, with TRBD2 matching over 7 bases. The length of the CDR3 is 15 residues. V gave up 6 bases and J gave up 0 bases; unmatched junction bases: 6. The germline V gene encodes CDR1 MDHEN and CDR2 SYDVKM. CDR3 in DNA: TGTGCCAGCAGACCTAGCGGAGTAAGCACAGATACGCAGTATTTT. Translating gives CASRPSGVSTDTQYF.

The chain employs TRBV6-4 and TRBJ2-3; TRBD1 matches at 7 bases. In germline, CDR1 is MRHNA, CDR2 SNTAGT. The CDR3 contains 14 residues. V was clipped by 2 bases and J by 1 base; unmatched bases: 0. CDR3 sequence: CASSDGQGTDTQYF. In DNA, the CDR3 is TGTGCCAGCAGTGACGGACAGGGCACAGATACGCAGTATTTT.